Listed here are 11 T cell receptor beta chains from one sample, sequenced in a study of CXCR3-negative and CXCR3-positive naive CD8 T cells. Findings and limits, study-wide: TRB CDR3 hydrophobicity was greater in CXCR3-positive naive cells than in CXCR3-negative naive cells.

The study made its TRB cDNA libraries by 5' RACE, adding UMI labels. TCRdb processed the 5' RACE reads again and assigns one entry to each CDR3 protein, with no DNA. The sample table includes around 60,000 distinct CDR3 sequences. These TCRs are of unknown antigen specificity. Sequencing was performed on naive CXCR3+ CD8+ T cells from blood. The subset is: CD45RO-CCR7+CD27+CD95- naive CD8+ T cells expressing CXCR3 (TNR3+). The receptors derive from a human donor in good health. Some clones in this sample may be carry-over from other donors' samples.

The rearrangement uses TRBV10-3 and TRBJ1-1. Germline values: CDR1 ENHRY, CDR2 SYGVKD. This CDR3 spans 14 amino acids. The chain's CDR3 is CAIRHSDLNTEAFF.

The chain carries TRBV29-1 and TRBJ2-5; no DNA is available, so the TRBD1 call from TCRdb remains unchecked. CDR1 is SQVTM and CDR2 is ANQGSEA in the germline V gene. The CDR3 has 13 amino acids. The CDR3 sequence: CSVVPGPPETQYF.

The V and J genes are TRBV29-1 and TRBJ1-3; checking the TCRdb D call of TRBD1 is not possible without DNA. This CDR3 has 13 residues. Germline V gene lookup returns CDR1 SQVTM and CDR2 ANQGSEA. CDR3 region: CSVRGQAGNTIYF.

V usage is TRBV28 and J usage is TRBJ1-1; TCRdb lists TRBD1, though no DNA is available to test this call. In germline, CDR1 is MDHEN, CDR2 SYDVKM. The CDR3 is 14 amino acids. Here the CDR3 reads CASSFPVRGREAFF.

The J gene is TRBJ2-5, the V gene TRBV12-3 or TRBV12-4. The CDR3 has 14 residues. CDR3 loop: CASSFRTHRETQYF.

The chain has TRBV12-3 or TRBV12-4 and TRBJ1-5; TCRdb names TRBD1, which stays unverified in the absence of DNA. The CDR3 sequence is 11 residues long. CDR3 amino acids: CASSRGEPQHF.

The V gene is TRBV6-5, the J gene TRBJ2-2; lacking DNA, the TRBD2 call made by TCRdb goes unchecked. Looked up from germline, CDR1 is MNHEY and CDR2 is SVGAGI. The CDR3 sequence is 15 residues long. This CDR3 reads CASSYGTSGSGELFF.

This chain joins TRBV28 and TRBJ1-1; the D call from TCRdb, TRBD1, cannot be confirmed without DNA. Germline CDR1 reads MDHEN; CDR2 reads SYDVKM. The CDR3 is made up of 13 amino acids. The CDR3 loop is CASTRASDTEAFF.

The V call is TRBV7-2, the J call TRBJ2-3; TCRdb's assignment of TRBD1 cannot be checked, as there is no DNA. The CDR3 sequence is 16 residues long. Germline V CDR1 and CDR2: SGHTA, FQGNSA. The CDR3 reads CASSLPSAGWVDTQYF.

The rearrangement joins TRBV6-2 or TRBV6-3 to TRBJ2-5. The CDR3 totals 13 residues. From germline, CDR1 is MNHEY and CDR2 SVGEGT. The CDR3 protein is CASREGVKETQYF.

V and J are TRBV2 and TRBJ2-4. The germline V gene has CDR1 SNHLY and CDR2 FYNNEI. The CDR3 sequence is 11 residues long. CDR3 residues: CASRDSPFQYF.